The 6 T cell receptor beta chains listed next were all sequenced from one sample in a study of blood T cells in healthy people across ages. The authors ran a second PCR of about 6 to 12 cycles using a sample-barcoded 5' primer and a J-beta primer mix. In TCRdb, the 5' RACE reads were re-called with MiXCR into one record per CDR3 protein. The top ten clones hold roughly 13% of a sample with approximately 800,000 distinct CDR3 sequences, around 36% of them seen once. The sequenced sample was blood. Receptors were obtained from a man between 18 and 29 years old in good health.

This clonotype was observed a few times. The chain joins TRBV12-3 or TRBV12-4 to TRBJ2-7; TRBD1 agrees at 9 bases. The CDR3 is made up of 14 amino acids. V gave up 5 bases and J gave up 5 bases; unmatched junction bases: 7. In DNA, the CDR3 is TGTGCCAGCAGTCCCGGGACAGGGAAAAACGAGCAGTACTTC. This translates into CASSPGTGKNEQYF.

J is TRBJ2-5 and V is TRBV7-2, with 9 bases identical to TRBD2. Germline assignment: CDR1 SGHTA and CDR2 FQGNSA. V lost 2 bases, J lost 4 bases, and 5 bases stayed unmatched. The CDR3 sequence is 15 residues long. This CDR3 reads CASSLLAGWGETQYF. DNA of the CDR3: TGTGCCAGCAGCTTACTAGCGGGGTGGGGAGAGACCCAGTACTTC.

Of note for this clonotype: A read error is possible here, since a much larger clone lies one base away. The chain couples TRBV12-3 or TRBV12-4 to TRBJ2-5, with unresolved D. The CDR3 loop spans 12 amino acids. Trimming left V 3 bases short and J 13 bases short, with 15 bases between. The CDR3 region is CASSFGSYERYF. CDR3 in DNA: TGTGCCAGCAGTTTTGGCAGCTACGAGCGGTACTTC.

This clonotype was counted a few times. The genes are TRBV2 and TRBJ2-1, with D perhaps matching TRBD1 (5 bases). There are 13 residues in the CDR3. The V end was cut by 4 bases, the J end by 7 bases, with 11 bases between. Germline V lookup: CDR1 SNHLY, CDR2 FYNNEI. CDR3 in amino acids: CASSGQGPNEQFF. The CDR3 nucleotides read TGTGCCAGCAGTGGTCAGGGCCCAAATGAGCAGTTCTTC.

The CDR3 sequence is CAISESLAGGPVDTQYF. The CDR3 DNA reads as TGTGCCATCAGTGAGTCGCTAGCGGGGGGGCCCGTAGATACGCAGTATTTT. The chain joins TRBV10-3 to TRBJ2-3; 12 bases fit TRBD2. CDR1 and CDR2 (germline): ENHRY, SYGVKD. The CDR3 sequence is 17 residues long. The trim removed 0 bases at V and 5 bases at J, leaving 6 bases unmatched.

As concerns this clonotype: A read error is possible here, since a much larger clone lies one base away. The chain couples TRBV29-1 to TRBJ1-2; tentatively, D is TRBD1 (6 bases). Between the trimmed V and J ends, which lost 6 bases and 5 bases, there was a span of 16 bases. CDR3 length: 13 residues. The germline CDR1 and CDR2 sequences are SQVTM and ANQGSEA. In DNA, the CDR3 is TGCAGCGTAGCCCAGGACAGCAATTATGGCTACACCTTC. Translation gives CSVAQDSNYGYTF.